The 28 T cell receptor beta chains listed next were all sequenced from one sample in a study of vaccination effects on CD4 cells after COVID-19. Libraries were prepared by immunoSEQ multiplex PCR; TCRdb keeps only in-frame clonotypes and omits some of them. Altogether about 63,000 clones are present, approximately 75% being singletons, with the ten largest covering roughly 4%. These receptors lack a known antigen. Under the ViraFEST assay, PBMC were stimulated with viral peptide pools so that antigen-specific CD4+ T cells expanded. Sequencing was performed afterwards. The culture ran for 10 days before CD4+ T cells were isolated. Nucleocapsid antibodies stayed negative before and after vaccination, showing no earlier SARS-CoV-2 infection. The specimen comprised CD4+ T cells from PBMCs cultured with HCoV-OC43 spike peptides, sampled before COVID-19 vaccination. As to subset: HCoV-OC43 spike overlapping peptide pool stimulation. These receptors were taken from a human donor who received a COVID-19 vaccine.

This chain links TRBV3-1 (or the pseudogene TRBV3-2) with TRBJ2-6, with 11 nucleotides matching TRBD2. This CDR3 comprises 18 residues. The junction had 5 bases not matched to a gene; V was cut back by 4 bases and J by 0 bases. Germline values: CDR1 LGHDT, CDR2 YNNKEL (reference sequence). As DNA, the CDR3 is TGTGCCAGCAGCCGCGTTAGCGGGGGGGCCTCTGGGGCCAACGTCCTGACTTTC. Amino acids: CASSRVSGGASGANVLTF.

The V call is TRBV15, the J call TRBJ2-1, with 10 bases matching TRBD2. Germline V CDR1 and CDR2: LNHNV, YYDKDF (reference sequence). The CDR3 sequence is 17 residues long. V trimming: 0 bases; J trimming: 7 bases; junction bases outside the gene matches: 9. In DNA, the CDR3 is TGTGCCACCAGCAGAGATCCGGCTAGCGGGGGACGGAATGAGCAGTTCTTC. Protein: CATSRDPASGGRNEQFF. Based on the CDR3 plus reference TRBV15 and TRBJ2-1, the full variable domain is DAMVIQNPRYQVTQFGKPVTLSCSQTLNHNVMYWYQQKSSQAPKLLFHYYDKDFNNEADTPDNFQSRRPNTSFCFLDIRSPGLGDTAMYLCATSRDPASGGRNEQFFGPGTRLTVL.

The rearrangement links TRBV9 to TRBJ2-5; 8 bases are shared with TRBD2. CDR3 length: 15 residues. Germline-derived CDR1 and CDR2 are SGDLS and YYNGEE. The trim removed 1 base at V and 2 bases at J, leaving 4 bases unmatched. Here the CDR3 reads CASSVLTSGQETQYF. For the CDR3, the DNA is TGTGCCAGCAGCGTACTTACTAGCGGTCAAGAGACCCAGTACTTC.

The V gene is TRBV29-1, the J gene TRBJ1-1, with 9 nucleotides matching TRBD1. Germline V gene sequence: CDR1 SQVTM, CDR2 ANQGSEA. The V segment lost 7 bases and the J segment 3 bases; nucleotides outside the gene matches: 3. The length of the CDR3 is 12 residues. In DNA form, the CDR3 reads TGCAGCGGGGACAGGGTGGACACTGAAGCTTTCTTT. Amino acids: CSGDRVDTEAFF.

The chain employs TRBV9 and TRBJ1-2; D is uncertain. CDR1 and CDR2 (germline): SGDLS, YYNGEE. Trimming shortened V by 3 bases and J by 4 bases, and 10 bases separated the two germline ends. The CDR3 runs 13 residues. The CDR3 sequence: CASSDRGGYGYTF. Written as DNA, the CDR3 is TGTGCCAGCAGCGATCGGGGTGGCTATGGCTACACCTTC. Full variable domain (remainder filled in from reference TRBV9 and TRBJ1-2): DSGVTQTPKHLITATGQRVTLRCSPRSGDLSVYWYQQSLDQGLQFLIQYYNGEERAKGNILERFSAQQFPDLHSELNLSSLELGDSALYFCASSDRGGYGYTFGSGTRLTVV.

This chain uses TRBV19 with TRBJ2-1; weak D call: TRBD1 (6 bases). This CDR3 spans 14 amino acids. Germline loops: CDR1 LNHDA, CDR2 SQIVND (reference sequence). V lost 3 bases and J lost 6, with 12 bases in between. The CDR3 is CASSIVLGGNEQFF. CDR3 in DNA: TGTGCCAGTAGTATCGTGTTAGGGGGCAATGAGCAGTTCTTC.

The CDR3 loop is CASSESRENGEGYTF. The CDR3 region has the DNA TGTGCCAGCTCCGAATCCAGGGAGAACGGAGAGGGCTACACCTTC. This chain connects TRBV18 to TRBJ1-2; tentative D call: TRBD1 (5 bases). The CDR3 totals 15 residues. V lost 6 bases and J 8 bases, leaving 22 bases between the germline ends. In germline, CDR1 is KGHSH, CDR2 LQKENI.

A single count supports this clone. The gene calls are TRBV3-1 (or the pseudogene TRBV3-2) and TRBJ2-4; possibly TRBD1 for D (6 bases). The germline V gene has CDR1 LGHDT and CDR2 YNNKEL (reference sequence). This CDR3 is built from 16 residues. V dropped 0 bases and J dropped 8 bases, with 17 bases sitting between them. CDR3 sequence (DNA): TGTGCCAGCAGCCAAGAGGCCGTGAGGGGGAAGGACATTCAGTACTTC. It yields the protein CASSQEAVRGKDIQYF.

The V call is TRBV2, the J call TRBJ2-3; unclear D gene. Deletions cut 4 bases from V and 1 base from J, with 9 bases between. The germline V gene encodes CDR1 SNHLY and CDR2 FYNNEI. The CDR3 has 14 amino acids. The CDR3 sequence is CASSGVAGTDTQYF. The CDR3 DNA reads TGTGCCAGCAGTGGGGTCGCGGGCACAGATACGCAGTATTTT. Complete variable domain (other parts from reference TRBV2 and TRBJ2-3): EPEVTQTPSHQVTQMGQEVILRCVPISNHLYFYWYRQILGQKVEFLVSFYNNEISEKSEIFDDQFSVERPDGSNFTLKIRSTKLEDSAMYFCASSGVAGTDTQYFGPGTRLTVL.

This clone was recorded a few times. The chain uses TRBV30 and TRBJ2-5, with D tentatively TRBD2 (5 bases). CDR1 is GTSNPN, CDR2 SVGIG, per germline (reference sequence). The CDR3 contains 13 residues. Trimming shortened V by 3 bases and J by 5 bases, and 13 bases separated the two germline ends. CDR3 DNA: TGTGCCTGGAGCTCTCTCTCGGGGGAGACCCAGTACTTC. It encodes CAWSSLSGETQYF.

This sequence joins TRBV12-5 and TRBJ1-1, with D possibly being TRBD1 (5 bases). V lost 3 bases, J lost 7 bases, and 18 bases lay in between. Germline CDR1 LGHNT, CDR2 FRNRAP. The length of the CDR3 is 15 residues. CDR3 sequence: CASGLALTGHGEAFF. The CDR3 bases are TGTGCTAGTGGTTTAGCACTTACAGGACACGGTGAAGCTTTCTTT.

The CDR3 is CASRPSVGTDTQYF. Here the CDR3 DNA reads TGTGCCAGCAGGCCTAGCGTCGGCACAGATACGCAGTATTTT. The rearrangement uses TRBV6-5 and TRBJ2-3, with TRBD2 as a possible D gene (6 bases). Germline lookup yields CDR1 MNHEY and CDR2 SVGAGI. The CDR3 is 14 residues long. Trimming removed 6 bases from V and 1 base from J, with 11 bases in between.

The table lists this clone with a few counts. V usage is TRBV7-7 and J usage is TRBJ2-1; the D gene is possibly TRBD2 (5 bases). This CDR3 is 13 amino acids long. V was pared by 2 bases and J by 9 bases, with 11 bases between. CDR1 and CDR2 from the germline V gene are SSHAT and FNYEAQ (reference sequence). The CDR3 sequence: CASSLNVGSEQFF. CDR3 in DNA: TGTGCCAGCAGCTTAAATGTAGGGAGTGAGCAGTTCTTC.

This rearrangement joins TRBV19 to TRBJ1-2, with a weak D call TRBD1 (5 bases). Trimming took 6 bases from V and 8 from J, leaving 19 bases between them. The CDR3 spans 14 residues. The germline gives CDR1 LNHDA, CDR2 SQIVND (reference sequence). In DNA, the CDR3 is TGTGCCAGTAGGGAGGGGACGGCGAGTGGGGGCTACACCTTC. Protein sequence: CASREGTASGGYTF.

The genes are TRBV18 and TRBJ1-2, with 9 bases identical to TRBD1. V was pared by 6 bases and J by 6 bases, with 11 bases of the junction left unmatched. This CDR3 has 15 residues. Per the germline V gene, CDR1 is KGHSH and CDR2 is LQKENI. Written as DNA, the CDR3 is TGTGCCAGCTCGCCAGTGGGGACAGGGATTAATGGCTACACCTTC. It encodes CASSPVGTGINGYTF.

The genes are TRBV24-1 and TRBJ1-1, with D possibly TRBD1 on 6 matching bases. Trimming shortened V by 8 bases and J by 1 base, and 10 bases separated the two germline ends. The CDR3 spans 13 residues. CDR1 KGHDR and CDR2 SFDVKD come from the germline V gene. The CDR3 DNA reads as TGTGCCACCACCAAGACAGGGAACACTGAAGCTTTCTTT. Translated: CATTKTGNTEAFF.

The gene calls are TRBV11-2 and TRBJ1-1; D is possibly TRBD1 (6 bases). Germline CDR1 SGHAT, CDR2 FQNNGV. The CDR3 sequence is 15 residues long. The V gene lost 7 bases and the J gene lost 4 bases, with 19 bases spanning the gap. The CDR3 nucleotides are TGTGCCAGCAAGAAACCGGGGGGCCAACTCACTGAAGCTTTCTTT. It encodes CASKKPGGQLTEAFF.

This clone appeared a single time. The V call is TRBV5-1, the J call TRBJ1-1; possible D gene TRBD1, 5 bases. Germline V gene sequence: CDR1 SGHRS, CDR2 YFSETQ. CDR3 length: 14 residues. With 8 bases removed from V and 4 bases from J, the gap between germline ends came to 18 bases. CDR3 sequence: CASSPGSPGTEAFF. CDR3 in DNA: TGCGCCAGTAGTCCAGGGTCCCCGGGCACTGAAGCTTTCTTT.

This clone was seen more than once but under ten times. V gene TRBV5-1 combines with J gene TRBJ2-1; D is ambiguous. Germline values: CDR1 SGHRS, CDR2 YFSETQ. This CDR3 is 16 amino acids long. V was pared by 3 bases and J by 0 bases, with 13 bases between. The CDR3 is CASSSLGSGSYNEQFF. In DNA, the CDR3 is TGCGCCAGCAGCTCACTCGGGTCAGGCTCCTACAATGAGCAGTTCTTC.

The rearrangement links TRBV7-2 to TRBJ1-2, with 7 bases aligning to TRBD1. J was trimmed by 4 bases and V by 5 bases; bases with no gene match: 7. Germline assignment: CDR1 SGHTA and CDR2 FQGNSA. The length of the CDR3 is 14 residues. This CDR3 is CASSPQGGSYGYTF. CDR3 DNA sequence: TGTGCCAGCAGCCCTCAGGGGGGAAGCTATGGCTACACCTTC.

The rearrangement joins TRBV19 to TRBJ1-2; D gene unclear. The CDR3 extends over 13 amino acids. The ends were cut back, 0 bases at V and 2 bases at J, with 4 bases in the middle. CDR1 is LNHDA, CDR2 SQIVND, per germline (reference sequence). The CDR3 DNA is TGTGCCAGTAGTATAGACAGAAACTATGGCTACACCTTC. Its translation is CASSIDRNYGYTF.

This clone was observed a handful of times. This chain connects TRBV12-3 or TRBV12-4 to TRBJ1-1, with D tentatively TRBD1 (5 bases). With 2 bases removed from V and 5 bases from J, the gap between germline ends came to 9 bases. The CDR3 contains 13 residues. Here the CDR3 reads CASSLRGRTEAFF. The CDR3 DNA reads TGTGCCAGCAGTTTACGGGGGAGAACTGAAGCTTTCTTT.

The gene calls are TRBV18 and TRBJ2-7; D might be TRBD1 (6 bases). Trimming cost V 4 bases and J 5 bases, with 18 bases left between them. CDR1 and CDR2 from the germline V gene are KGHSH and LQKENI. CDR3 size: 15 residues. In DNA, the CDR3 is TGTGCCAGCTCACTGAGTGTGGCAGGGGTGGACGAGCAGTACGTC. It translates to CASSLSVAGVDEQYV.

This chain joins TRBV5-1 and TRBJ1-6; D perhaps matches TRBD1 (5 bases). Germline CDR1 is SGHRS and CDR2 is YFSETQ. This CDR3 is built from 13 residues. V was trimmed by 4 bases and J by 7 bases, leaving 9 bases between them. CDR3: CASSPGKNSPLHF. The DNA for the CDR3 is TGCGCCAGCAGCCCAGGGAAGAATTCACCCCTCCACTTT.

This clone was seen only once. The chain employs TRBV5-4 and TRBJ2-3; D is unclear. The CDR3 is made up of 14 amino acids. Trimming shortened V by 9 bases and J by 0 bases, and 14 bases separated the two germline ends. Germline-derived CDR1 and CDR2 are SGHNT and YYREEE (reference sequence). This chain's CDR3 is CATTDASSTDTQYF. Written as DNA, the CDR3 is TGTGCCACAACAGACGCATCTAGCACAGATACGCAGTATTTT.

This clone was recorded only once. This sequence joins TRBV5-6 and TRBJ1-6; D gene unclear. V lost 1 base and J lost 2, with 4 bases in between. Germline loops: CDR1 SGHDT, CDR2 YYEEEE. The CDR3 runs to 14 residues. In DNA, the CDR3 is TGTGCCAGCAGCTTGCGCGCCTATAATTCACCCCTCCACTTT. Residues: CASSLRAYNSPLHF. The variable domain in full, completed from reference TRBV5-6 and TRBJ1-6, reads DAGVTQSPTHLIKTRGQQVTLRCSPKSGHDTVSWYQQALGQGPQFIFQYYEEEERQRGNFPDRFSGHQFPNYSSELNVNALLLGDSALYLCASSLRAYNSPLHFGNGTRLTVT.

The chain employs TRBV29-1 and TRBJ1-2, with D perhaps matching TRBD1 (6 bases). The V end was cut by 3 bases, the J end by 0 bases, with 11 bases between. This CDR3 contains 14 residues. Germline CDR1 and CDR2: SQVTM and ANQGSEA. CDR3 residues: CSVDRDTANYGYTF. The CDR3 nucleotides read TGCAGCGTTGACAGGGACACCGCTAACTATGGCTACACCTTC.

Here the CDR3 DNA reads TGTGCCAGCCACCGGGGCCCCCGGAACACTGAAGCTTTCTTT. Residues: CASHRGPRNTEAFF. This sequence joins TRBV28 and TRBJ1-1; D may be TRBD1 (5 bases). This CDR3 contains 14 residues. The ends were cut back, 8 bases at V and 1 base at J, with 14 bases in the middle. The germline CDR1 and CDR2 sequences are MDHEN and SYDVKM.